Below are 7 T cell receptor beta chains sequenced from a single sample in a study of blood T cell repertoires in COVID-19. Using immunoSEQ multiplex PCR, the repertoire was profiled, and TCRdb retains in-frame clones only, with some absent. Of 130,000 or so clones listed, around four fifths are singletons. Sequencing was performed on peripheral blood. The receptors derive from a human donor in a cohort sampled during active COVID-19.

The chain joins TRBV7-8 to TRBJ2-1; 8 nucleotides align to TRBD1. Germline CDR1 and CDR2: SGHVS and FQNEAQ. Unmatched junction bases numbered 0, after V lost 4 bases and J lost 4 bases. This CDR3 has 13 amino acids. The CDR3 region is CASSWTGYNEQFF. The CDR3 nucleotides read TGTGCCAGCAGCTGGACAGGGTACAATGAGCAGTTCTTC.

The chain uses TRBV5-1 and TRBJ2-5, with 8 positions matching TRBD2. J lost 1 base, V lost 3 bases, and 2 bases had no gene match. Germline loops: CDR1 SGHRS, CDR2 YFSETQ. The CDR3 length is 14 residues. In DNA, the CDR3 is TGCGCCAGCAGCTCTCGGGGGGGCCAAGAGACCCAGTACTTC. Translating it yields CASSSRGGQETQYF. Looking up the rest from reference TRBV5-1 and TRBJ2-5 gives the full variable domain: KAGVTQTPRYLIKTRGQQVTLSCSPISGHRSVSWYQQTPGQGLQFLFEYFSETQRNKGNFPGRFSGRQFSNSRSEMNVSTLELGDSALYLCASSSRGGQETQYFGPGTRLLVL.

The chain carries TRBV6-5 and TRBJ1-2; possible D gene TRBD1, 6 bases. This CDR3 is built from 13 residues. Looked up from germline, CDR1 is MNHEY and CDR2 is SVGAGI. V lost 9 bases, J lost 8 bases, and 19 bases lay in between. As DNA, the CDR3 is TGTGCCAGTACGAACAGGGATGTGACCGGCTACACCTTC. Translating it yields CASTNRDVTGYTF.

This chain uses TRBV5-4 with TRBJ2-3; no clear D. Between the trimmed V and J ends, which lost 4 bases and 0 bases, there was a span of 12 bases. Per the germline V gene, CDR1 is SGHNT and CDR2 is YYREEE (reference sequence). CDR3 size: 15 residues. Written as DNA, the CDR3 is TGTGCCAGCAGCCCCGTAGCTACTAGCACAGATACGCAGTATTTT. This translates into CASSPVATSTDTQYF.

This sequence joins TRBV7-9 and TRBJ2-1; no reliable D call. The V end lost 1 base, the J end lost 0 bases, and 4 bases lay between the germline ends. The CDR3 runs 14 residues. From germline, CDR1 is SEHNR and CDR2 FQNEAQ (reference sequence). This CDR3 reads CASSLVSSYNEQFF. DNA of the CDR3: TGTGCCAGCAGCTTAGTCAGCTCCTACAATGAGCAGTTCTTC.

The gene calls are TRBV6-2 or TRBV6-3 and TRBJ1-3; TRBD1 aligns across 7 bases. CDR1 is MNHEY, CDR2 SVGEGT, per germline. This CDR3 contains 18 residues. J was trimmed by 0 bases and V by 0 bases; bases with no gene match: 8. The CDR3 coding sequence is TGTGCCAGCAGTTACTCGGGACAGCAAGACCTCTCTGGAAACACCATATATTTT. Translation: CASSYSGQQDLSGNTIYF.

The gene calls are TRBV3-1 (or the pseudogene TRBV3-2) and TRBJ2-5, with 7 bases matching TRBD2. CDR3 size: 15 residues. CDR1 is LGHDT, CDR2 YNNKEL, per germline (reference sequence). With V trimmed by 3 bases and J by 3 bases, 7 bases remained unmatched. CDR3 nucleotide sequence: TGTGCCAGCAGCCATAGAGCTGGGGGGGAAGAGACCCAGTACTTC. It yields the protein CASSHRAGGEETQYF.